This T cell receptor (beta chain) was identified in a study of T cells in Graves' hyperthyroidism and ophthalmopathy. Between the trimmed V and J ends, which lost 5 bases and 3 bases, there was a span of 13 bases. This CDR3 region has 14 residues. CDR1 and CDR2 from the germline V gene are MNHEY and SMNVEV (reference sequence). Template material for amplifying TCR beta CDR3 regions consisted of RNA transcripts. During a first-round RT-PCR of the TCR CDR3, the HTBI primer set was used. One entry per CDR3 protein, called by TCRdb with MiXCR from the multiplex PCR reads. This table has around 570,000 distinct CDR3 sequences, 20% appearing once. Ophthalmopathy patients showed a Clinical Activity Score of at least 3, NOSPECS grade of at least 4 and duration under 3 months. 10 ml fresh peripheral blood yielded the PBMCs. This clonotype was counted a few times. The target antigen is unknown. Study observations and caveats: Blood also showed most of the thyroid clonotypes that were expanded above 0.001.

The receptor comes from a man aged 35-49 years with Graves' ophthalmopathy. The sample consisted of blood. This chain connects TRBV27 to TRBJ1-1, with D tentatively TRBD1 (5 bases). The CDR3 here is CASSPALGDTEAFF. The CDR3 region has the DNA TGTGCCAGCAGTCCCGCTTTGGGGGACACTGAAGCTTTCTTT.